These 16 T cell receptor beta chains originate from one sample sequenced in a study of T-cell memory formation after mild COVID-19. TCRdb ran MiXCR on the 5' RACE reads and lists one entry per CDR3 protein. The repertoire consists of almost 250,000 distinct CDR3 sequences, with 15% occurring once and the leading ten covering less than 2.5%. Sequenced input: PBMCs or a T cell subset sorted from them (not recorded which). These receptors were collected from an adult woman who had mild COVID-19 (a few samples of this study predate the infection). Cell type and time point are not known.

This clonotype has at least ten counts. This chain links TRBV9 with TRBJ2-7; 7 bases align to TRBD2. V lost 0 bases to trimming and J lost 5 bases; unmatched junction nucleotides: 14. The germline V gene has CDR1 SGDLS and CDR2 YYNGEE. The CDR3 contains 17 residues. The CDR3: CASSVGPGGGRAHEQYF. The CDR3, as DNA: TGTGCCAGCAGCGTAGGGCCGGGGGGTGGTCGCGCCCACGAGCAGTACTTC.

This clonotype was seen only a few times. The chain recombines TRBV6-1 with TRBJ1-4; D remains unclear. This CDR3 spans 14 amino acids. V gave up 8 bases and J gave up 6 bases, with 16 bases separating them. Germline lookup yields CDR1 MNHNS and CDR2 SASEGT. The CDR3 spells CASFSDEGDEKLFF. The CDR3 DNA reads as TGTGCCAGCTTTTCAGATGAGGGAGATGAAAAACTGTTTTTT.

Ten or more counts support this clonotype. This chain joins TRBV6-2 or TRBV6-3 and TRBJ2-1, with TRBD2 matching 10 bases. This CDR3 is 17 amino acids long. With 2 bases clipped from V and 4 bases from J, the junction kept 8 bases outside the gene matches. The germline gives CDR1 MNHEY, CDR2 SVGEGT. As DNA, the CDR3 is TGTGCCAGCAGTTACGCTAGCGGGAGTCTTCCTTACAATGAGCAGTTCTTC. It codes for CASSYASGSLPYNEQFF.

A note on this clonotype: Sequence at one end of the junction differs from germline and may be a read error. This sequence joins TRBV5-4 and TRBJ2-7, with D hard to call. The germline CDR1 and CDR2 sequences are SGHNT and YYREEE (reference sequence). There are 14 residues in the CDR3. DNA for the CDR3: TGTGCCAGCAGCCAAGGACCCGCCTCCTCCGAGCAGTACTTC. It yields the protein CASSQGPASSEQYF.

This clonotype was detected only a few times. The chain has TRBV2 and TRBJ2-3; a weak D match, TRBD2 (5 bases). The CDR3 runs to 14 residues. Germline V CDR1 and CDR2: SNHLY, FYNNEI. The V end lost 5 bases, the J end lost 4 bases, and 13 bases lay between the germline ends. The CDR3 spells CASSWTPLSDTQYF. CDR3 bases: TGTGCCAGCAGTTGGACTCCTCTTTCAGATACGCAGTATTTT. The full variable domain, with the rest looked up from reference TRBV2 and TRBJ2-3, is EPEVTQTPSHQVTQMGQEVILRCVPISNHLYFYWYRQILGQKVEFLVSFYNNEISEKSEIFDDQFSVERPDGSNFTLKIRSTKLEDSAMYFCASSWTPLSDTQYFGPGTRLTVL.

This clonotype is labeled as medium-sized. The V and J genes are TRBV4-2 and TRBJ1-1, with TRBD1 matching over 9 bases. Germline loops: CDR1 LGHNA, CDR2 YNFKEQ. The CDR3 sequence is 15 residues long. Germline trimming cut 2 bases from V and 4 bases from J; bases unmatched to any gene: 5. CDR3 nucleotide sequence: TGTGCCAGCAGCCAACCGGACAGGGGTTTCACTGAAGCTTTCTTT. Protein: CASSQPDRGFTEAFF.

This chain links TRBV6-5 with TRBJ2-7; D perhaps matches TRBD1 (5 bases). CDR1 MNHEY and CDR2 SVGAGI come from the germline V gene. Trimming stripped 2 bases from V and 3 bases from J, with 11 bases between. The CDR3 runs to 14 residues. CDR3 bases: TGTGCCAGCAGTTACAGGGGTGGGGTCTACGAGCAGTACTTC. It codes for CASSYRGGVYEQYF.

CDR3 in amino acids: CASHGTGALDNYGYTF. The CDR3 DNA sequence: TGTGCCAGCCACGGGACAGGGGCCCTGGATAACTATGGCTACACCTTC. This chain joins TRBV7-9 and TRBJ1-2, with 10 bases aligning to TRBD1. This CDR3 is 16 amino acids long. Losses at the gene ends were 8 bases for V and 1 base for J; bases not matched to a gene: 10. The germline CDR1 and CDR2 sequences are SEHNR and FQNEAQ (reference sequence).

This clonotype was observed many times. This rearrangement joins TRBV5-1 to TRBJ2-1, with 10 nucleotides matching TRBD2. This CDR3 is 14 amino acids long. Germline values: CDR1 SGHRS, CDR2 YFSETQ. V lost 2 bases to trimming and J lost 5 bases; unmatched junction nucleotides: 1. The CDR3 is CASSFLAGDNEQFF. For the CDR3, the DNA is TGCGCCAGCAGCTTCCTAGCGGGGGACAATGAGCAGTTCTTC.

This clonotype appeared a few times. The chain recombines TRBV20-1 with TRBJ2-7; TRBD1 is a possible D gene (7 bases). This CDR3 is built from 14 residues. CDR1 is DFQATT, CDR2 SNEGSKA, per germline (reference sequence). The CDR3 region has the DNA TGCAGCGTTTTGGGGGGACAGATCTTCTACGAGCAGTACTTC. Translating it yields CSVLGGQIFYEQYF.

The chain combines TRBV4-3 with TRBJ2-6; 7 bases match TRBD1. The CDR3 has 18 residues. CDR1 LGHNA and CDR2 YSLEER come from the germline V gene. V was pared by 4 bases and J by 0 bases, with 9 bases of the junction left unmatched. The CDR3 loop is CASSPQPTGRSGANVLTF. As DNA, the CDR3 is TGCGCCAGCAGCCCGCAGCCGACAGGGCGCTCTGGGGCCAACGTCCTGACTTTC.

V is TRBV20-1 and J is TRBJ1-2; 10 positions agree with TRBD1. Germline V gene lookup returns CDR1 DFQATT and CDR2 SNEGSKA (reference sequence). V lost 4 bases, J lost 4 bases, and 9 bases stayed unmatched. This CDR3 has 15 residues. The DNA of the CDR3 is TGCAGTGCTACCACCGGGACAGGGGCCTTCTATGGCTACACCTTC. Residues: CSATTGTGAFYGYTF.

Only a few counts were recorded for this clonotype. CDR3 residues: CASSSNRADTQYF. Written as DNA, the CDR3 is TGTGCCAGCAGCTCCAATCGGGCAGATACGCAGTATTTT. The chain recombines TRBV7-2 with TRBJ2-3; D not certain. V dropped 4 bases and J dropped 4 bases, with 9 bases sitting between them. This CDR3 is built from 13 residues. CDR1 is SGHTA, CDR2 FQGNSA, per germline.

The chain uses TRBV9 and TRBJ2-2; a possible D gene is TRBD2 (5 bases). Looked up from germline, CDR1 is SGDLS and CDR2 is YYNGEE. V dropped 2 bases and J dropped 6 bases, with 11 bases sitting between them. The CDR3 runs 14 residues. In nucleotides, the CDR3 is TGTGCCAGCAGCGTGGGAGAAGGGTCCGGGGAGCTGTTTTTT. Its translation: CASSVGEGSGELFF.

The CDR3 sequence is CASSRTGGNGSDSPLHF. The CDR3 region has the DNA TGTGCCAGCAGTCGCACAGGGGGGAATGGGTCCGATTCACCCCTCCACTTT. The chain employs TRBV6-5 and TRBJ1-6, with 8 bases identical to TRBD1. The V segment lost 5 bases and the J segment 8 bases; nucleotides outside the gene matches: 14. This CDR3 is 17 amino acids long. Looked up from germline, CDR1 is MNHEY and CDR2 is SVGAGI.

This clonotype was counted a single time. V gene TRBV9 combines with J gene TRBJ2-3; weak D call: TRBD2 (5 bases). Per germline, CDR1 SGDLS and CDR2 YYNGEE. With 3 bases removed from V and 3 bases from J, the gap between germline ends came to 14 bases. The CDR3 covers 15 residues. This CDR3 is CASSGLLAQTDTQYF. Written as DNA, the CDR3 is TGTGCCAGCAGCGGCCTGCTAGCACAGACAGATACGCAGTATTTT.